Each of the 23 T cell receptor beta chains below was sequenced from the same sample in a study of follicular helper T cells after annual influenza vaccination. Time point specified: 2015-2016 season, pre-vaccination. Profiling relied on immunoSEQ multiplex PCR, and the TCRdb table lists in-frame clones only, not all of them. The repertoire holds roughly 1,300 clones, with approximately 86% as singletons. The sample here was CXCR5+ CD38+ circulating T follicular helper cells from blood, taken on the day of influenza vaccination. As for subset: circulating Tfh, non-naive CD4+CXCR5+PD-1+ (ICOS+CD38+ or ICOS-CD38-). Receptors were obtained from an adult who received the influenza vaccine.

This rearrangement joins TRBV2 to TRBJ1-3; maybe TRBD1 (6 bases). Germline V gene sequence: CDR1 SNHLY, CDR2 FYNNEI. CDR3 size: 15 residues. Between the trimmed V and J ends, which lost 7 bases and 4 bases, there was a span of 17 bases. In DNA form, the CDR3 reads TGTGCCAGCACCCACTATCAGGGGTCAGGAAACACCATATATTTT. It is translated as CASTHYQGSGNTIYF.

The CDR3, as DNA: TGTGCCAGCACCGTTAGACGGTGGGGGGGGAACACTGAAGCTTTCTTT. Protein: CASTVRRWGGNTEAFF. The chain has TRBV7-9 and TRBJ1-1; perhaps TRBD1 as D (5 bases). V gave up 7 bases and J gave up 1 base, with 19 bases separating them. Germline-derived CDR1 and CDR2 are SEHNR and FQNEAQ (reference sequence). The CDR3 has 16 residues.

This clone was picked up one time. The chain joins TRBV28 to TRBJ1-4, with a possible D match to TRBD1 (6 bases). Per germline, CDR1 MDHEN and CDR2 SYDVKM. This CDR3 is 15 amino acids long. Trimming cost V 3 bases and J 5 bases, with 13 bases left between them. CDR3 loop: CASSFLDRTNEKLFF. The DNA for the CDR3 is TGTGCCAGCAGTTTTTTAGACAGGACCAATGAAAAACTGTTTTTT. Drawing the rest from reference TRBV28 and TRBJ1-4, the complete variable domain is DVKVTQSSRYLVKRTGEKVFLECVQDMDHENMFWYRQDPGLGLRLIYFSYDVKMKEKGDIPEGYSVSREKKERFSLILESASTNQTSMYLCASSFLDRTNEKLFFGSGTQLSVL.

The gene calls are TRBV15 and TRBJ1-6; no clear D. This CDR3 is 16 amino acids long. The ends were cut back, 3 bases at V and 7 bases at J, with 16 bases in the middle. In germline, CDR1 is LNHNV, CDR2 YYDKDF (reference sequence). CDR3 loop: CATSREINIGNSPLHF. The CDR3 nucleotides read TGTGCCACCAGCAGGGAAATAAACATCGGGAATTCACCCCTCCACTTT.

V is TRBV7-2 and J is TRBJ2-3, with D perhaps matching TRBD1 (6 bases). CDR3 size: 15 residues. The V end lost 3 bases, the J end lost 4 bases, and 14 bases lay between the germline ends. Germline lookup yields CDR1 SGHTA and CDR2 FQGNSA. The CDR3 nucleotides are TGTGCCAGCAGCTTCTCAGGGGTTGTAGCAGATACGCAGTATTTT. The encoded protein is CASSFSGVVADTQYF.

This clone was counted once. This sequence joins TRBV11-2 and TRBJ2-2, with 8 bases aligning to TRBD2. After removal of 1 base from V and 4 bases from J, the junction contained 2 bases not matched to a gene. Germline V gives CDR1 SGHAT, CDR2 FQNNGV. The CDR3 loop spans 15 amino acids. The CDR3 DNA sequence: TGTGCCAGCAGCTTAGTCGGGGGGGTCACCGGGGAGCTGTTTTTT. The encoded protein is CASSLVGGVTGELFF.

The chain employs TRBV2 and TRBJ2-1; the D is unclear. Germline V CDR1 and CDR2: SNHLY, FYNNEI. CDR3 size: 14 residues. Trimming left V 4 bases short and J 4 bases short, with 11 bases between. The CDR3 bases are TGTGCCAGCAGTGGCGTTATTTTATACAATGAGCAGTTCTTC. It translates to CASSGVILYNEQFF.

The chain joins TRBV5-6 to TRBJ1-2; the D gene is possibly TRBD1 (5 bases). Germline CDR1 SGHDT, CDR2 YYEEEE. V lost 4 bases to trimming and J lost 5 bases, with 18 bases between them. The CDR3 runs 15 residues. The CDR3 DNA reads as TGTGCCAGCAGCCGGCAACCCCGACAGCCATATGGCTACACCTTC. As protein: CASSRQPRQPYGYTF.

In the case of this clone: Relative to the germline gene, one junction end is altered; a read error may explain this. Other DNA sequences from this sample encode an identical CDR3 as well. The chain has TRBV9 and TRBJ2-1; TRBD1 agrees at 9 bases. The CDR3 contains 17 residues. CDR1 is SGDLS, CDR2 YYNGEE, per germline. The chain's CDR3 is CASSVAVGDRDYNEQFF. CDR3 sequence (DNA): TGCGCCAGCAGCGTAGCTGTGGGGGACAGGGATTACAATGAGCAGTTCTTC.

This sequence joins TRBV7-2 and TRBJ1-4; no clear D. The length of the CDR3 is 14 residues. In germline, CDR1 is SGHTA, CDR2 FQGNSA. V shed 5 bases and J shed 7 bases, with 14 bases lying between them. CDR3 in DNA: TGTGCCAGCAGCCCGGACGGAGGAATTGAAAAACTGTTTTTT. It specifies CASSPDGGIEKLFF. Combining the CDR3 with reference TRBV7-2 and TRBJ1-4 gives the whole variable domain GAGVSQSPSNKVTEKGKDVELRCDPISGHTALYWYRQSLGQGLEFLIYFQGNSAPDKSGLPSDRFSAERTGGSVSTLTIQRTQQEDSAVYLCASSPDGGIEKLFFGSGTQLSVL.

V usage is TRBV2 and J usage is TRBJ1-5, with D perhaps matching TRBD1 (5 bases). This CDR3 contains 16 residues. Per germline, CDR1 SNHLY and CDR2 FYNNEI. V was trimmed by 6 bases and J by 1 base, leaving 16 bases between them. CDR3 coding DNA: TGTGCCAGCAGCAGCCCAGGGCGCAGGAGCAATCAGCCCCAGCATTTT. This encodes CASSSPGRRSNQPQHF. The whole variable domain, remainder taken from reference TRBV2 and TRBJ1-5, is EPEVTQTPSHQVTQMGQEVILRCVPISNHLYFYWYRQILGQKVEFLVSFYNNEISEKSEIFDDQFSVERPDGSNFTLKIRSTKLEDSAMYFCASSSPGRRSNQPQHFGDGTRLSIL.

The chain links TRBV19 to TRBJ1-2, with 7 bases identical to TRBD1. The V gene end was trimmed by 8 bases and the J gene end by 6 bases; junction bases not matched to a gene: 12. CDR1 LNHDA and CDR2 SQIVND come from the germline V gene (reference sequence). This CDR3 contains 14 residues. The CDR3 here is CASGSAGGTDGYTF. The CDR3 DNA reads TGTGCCAGTGGGAGTGCGGGAGGGACAGATGGCTACACCTTC.

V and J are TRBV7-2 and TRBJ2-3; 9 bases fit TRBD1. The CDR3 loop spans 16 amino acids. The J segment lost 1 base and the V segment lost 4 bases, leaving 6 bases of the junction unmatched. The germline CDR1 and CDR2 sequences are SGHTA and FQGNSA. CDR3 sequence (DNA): TGTGCCAGCAGCTCCCGGGACAGGGTGGGCACAGATACGCAGTATTTT. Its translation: CASSSRDRVGTDTQYF.

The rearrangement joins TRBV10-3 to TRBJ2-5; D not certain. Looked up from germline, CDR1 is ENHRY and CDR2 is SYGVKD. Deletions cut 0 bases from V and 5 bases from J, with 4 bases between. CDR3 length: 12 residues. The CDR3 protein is CAISESTETQYF. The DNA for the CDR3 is TGTGCCATCAGTGAGTCCACCGAGACCCAGTACTTC.

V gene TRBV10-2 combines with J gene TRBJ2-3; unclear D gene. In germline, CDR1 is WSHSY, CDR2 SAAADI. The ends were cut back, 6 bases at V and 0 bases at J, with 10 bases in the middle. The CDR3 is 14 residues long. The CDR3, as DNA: TGCGCCAGCAGAACAGAGATAAGCACAGATACGCAGTATTTT. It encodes CASRTEISTDTQYF.

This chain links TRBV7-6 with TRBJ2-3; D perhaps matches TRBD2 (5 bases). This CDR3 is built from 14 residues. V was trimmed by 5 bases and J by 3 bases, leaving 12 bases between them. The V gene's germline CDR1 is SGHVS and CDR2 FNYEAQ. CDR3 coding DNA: TGTGCCAGCAGCCCCGCCACGGGGACAGATACGCAGTATTTT. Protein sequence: CASSPATGTDTQYF.

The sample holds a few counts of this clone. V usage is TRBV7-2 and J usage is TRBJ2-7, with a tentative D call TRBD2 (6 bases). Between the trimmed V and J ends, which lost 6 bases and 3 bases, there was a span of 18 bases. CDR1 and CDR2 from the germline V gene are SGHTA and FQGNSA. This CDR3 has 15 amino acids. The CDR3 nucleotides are TGTGCCAGCAGATCCGGAGGGGCGGGATACTACGAGCAGTACTTC. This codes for CASRSGGAGYYEQYF.

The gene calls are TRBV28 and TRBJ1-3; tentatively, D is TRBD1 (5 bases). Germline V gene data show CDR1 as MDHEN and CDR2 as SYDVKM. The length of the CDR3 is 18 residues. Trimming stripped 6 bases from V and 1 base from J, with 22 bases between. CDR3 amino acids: CASRRRGALDRSGNTIYF. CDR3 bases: TGTGCCAGCAGGCGCCGGGGCGCCTTAGATAGGTCTGGAAACACCATATATTTT.

The CDR3 region is CASSPLGTYEQYF. The CDR3 DNA reads TGTGCCAGCAGCCCCCTTGGGACCTACGAGCAGTACTTC. This chain links TRBV14 with TRBJ2-7; D unclear. V lost 4 bases and J lost 2, with 9 bases in between. The CDR3 has 13 amino acids. Germline assignment: CDR1 SGHDN and CDR2 FVKESK.

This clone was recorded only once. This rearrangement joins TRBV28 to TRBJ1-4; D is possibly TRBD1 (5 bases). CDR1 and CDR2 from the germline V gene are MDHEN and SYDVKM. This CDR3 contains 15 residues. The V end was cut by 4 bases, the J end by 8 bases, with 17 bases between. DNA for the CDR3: TGTGCCAGCAGTTCCCGTGGGTGGGACGGAGAAAAACTGTTTTTT. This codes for CASSSRGWDGEKLFF. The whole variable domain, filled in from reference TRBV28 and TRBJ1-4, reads DVKVTQSSRYLVKRTGEKVFLECVQDMDHENMFWYRQDPGLGLRLIYFSYDVKMKEKGDIPEGYSVSREKKERFSLILESASTNQTSMYLCASSSRGWDGEKLFFGSGTQLSVL.

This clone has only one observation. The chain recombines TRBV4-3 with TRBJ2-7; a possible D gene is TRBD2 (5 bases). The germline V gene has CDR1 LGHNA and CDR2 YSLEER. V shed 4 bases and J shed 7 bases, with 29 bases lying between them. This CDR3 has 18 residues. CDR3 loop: CASSPQVDPGIARAEQYF. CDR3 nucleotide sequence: TGCGCCAGCAGCCCCCAAGTTGACCCCGGGATCGCTCGGGCGGAGCAGTACTTC.

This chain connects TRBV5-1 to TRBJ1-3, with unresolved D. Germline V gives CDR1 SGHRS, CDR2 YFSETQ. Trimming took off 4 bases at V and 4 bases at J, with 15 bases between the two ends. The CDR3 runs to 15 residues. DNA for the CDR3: TGCGCCAGCAGCCCCGCCGGATCTTCCGGAAACACCATATATTTT. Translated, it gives CASSPAGSSGNTIYF.

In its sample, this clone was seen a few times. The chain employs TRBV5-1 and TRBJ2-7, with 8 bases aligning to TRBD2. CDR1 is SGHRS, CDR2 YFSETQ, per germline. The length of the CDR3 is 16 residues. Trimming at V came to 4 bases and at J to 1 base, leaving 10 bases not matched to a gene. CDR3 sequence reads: CASSPTGGVKSYEQYF. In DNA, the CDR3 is TGCGCCAGCAGCCCTACGGGGGGGGTTAAATCCTACGAGCAGTACTTC.